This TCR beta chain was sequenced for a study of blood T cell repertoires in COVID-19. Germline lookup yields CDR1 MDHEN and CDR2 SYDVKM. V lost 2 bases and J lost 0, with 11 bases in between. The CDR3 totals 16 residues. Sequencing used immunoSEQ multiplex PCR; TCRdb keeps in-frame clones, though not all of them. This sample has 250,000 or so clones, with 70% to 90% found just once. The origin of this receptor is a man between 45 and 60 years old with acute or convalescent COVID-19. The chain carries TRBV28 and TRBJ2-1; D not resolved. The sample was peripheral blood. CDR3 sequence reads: CASSLPVSRSYNEQFF. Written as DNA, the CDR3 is TGTGCCAGCAGTTTACCCGTCTCCCGCTCCTACAATGAGCAGTTCTTC.